The 20 T cell receptor beta chains below were found in one sample sequenced in a study of blood T cell repertoires in COVID-19. TCRdb keeps only in-frame clones here, not all; method: immunoSEQ multiplex PCR. The sample has fewer than 200,000 clones, just under 85% seen once; the top ten hold approximately 8.1%. The source material was peripheral blood. The receptors come from a woman of 80 years or more with COVID-19, enrolled during active disease.

Only one count was recorded for this clone. The genes are TRBV2 and TRBJ1-2, with 10 bases identical to TRBD1. The J segment lost 6 bases and the V segment lost 6 bases, leaving 4 bases of the junction unmatched. The CDR3 has 13 residues. Germline CDR1 and CDR2: SNHLY and FYNNEI. This chain's CDR3 is CASREDRGNGYTF. The DNA for the CDR3 is TGTGCCAGCAGGGAGGACAGGGGGAATGGCTACACCTTC.

The chain links TRBV5-1 to TRBJ1-2; D uncertain. Germline V gene data show CDR1 as SGHRS and CDR2 as YFSETQ. V was cut by 0 bases and J by 7 bases, with 10 bases left in between. CDR3 length equals 13 residues. As DNA, the CDR3 is TGCGCCAGCAGCTTGGGGGCAGTAGGTGGCTACACCTTC. It codes for CASSLGAVGGYTF.

The V call is TRBV19, the J call TRBJ2-1, with 8 nucleotides matching TRBD2. Germline assignment: CDR1 LNHDA and CDR2 SQIVND (reference sequence). The ends lost 3 bases at V and 8 bases at J; junction bases unmatched: 12. The CDR3 totals 16 residues. CDR3 region: CASSIWGVSGTHEQFF. CDR3 in DNA: TGTGCCAGTAGTATCTGGGGGGTTAGCGGGACACATGAGCAGTTCTTC. The variable domain in full, with the rest retrieved from reference TRBV19 and TRBJ2-1, is DGGITQSPKYLFRKEGQNVTLSCEQNLNHDAMYWYRQDPGQGLRLIYYSQIVNDFQKGDIAEGYSVSREKKESFPLTVTSAQKNPTAFYLCASSIWGVSGTHEQFFGPGTRLTVL.

The chain is built from TRBV7-3 and TRBJ1-1; D uncertain. Looked up from germline, CDR1 is SGHTA and CDR2 is FQGTGA. The CDR3 has 13 residues. Trimming left V 2 bases short and J 7 bases short, with 11 bases between. The CDR3, as DNA: TGTGCCAGCAGCTTATTTGGCGGCCGTGAAGCTTTCTTT. This sequence encodes CASSLFGGREAFF.

The genes are TRBV5-1 and TRBJ2-5; D remains unclear. This CDR3 has 14 residues. Trimming pared 0 bases from V and 3 bases from J, leaving 9 bases between. Germline V gene lookup returns CDR1 SGHRS and CDR2 YFSETQ. The CDR3: CASSLAGSEETQYF. CDR3 DNA sequence: TGCGCCAGCAGCTTGGCCGGGTCTGAAGAGACCCAGTACTTC.

The CDR3 reads CASSGTSGGQYNEQFF. CDR3 sequence (DNA): TGTGCCAGCAGTGGGACTAGCGGGGGACAGTACAATGAGCAGTTCTTC. V and J are TRBV2 and TRBJ2-1; 13 nucleotides align to TRBD2. The germline V gene has CDR1 SNHLY and CDR2 FYNNEI. CDR3 length equals 16 residues. Unmatched junction bases numbered 4, after V lost 4 bases and J lost 4 bases.

CDR3 region: CASSLPLSTGGELFF. As DNA, the CDR3 is TGCGCCAGCAGCTTGCCACTTTCTACCGGGGGGGAGCTGTTTTTT. J is TRBJ2-2 and V is TRBV5-1; D remains ambiguous. V shed 1 base and J shed 8 bases, with 15 bases lying between them. CDR3 length equals 15 residues. From germline, CDR1 is SGHRS and CDR2 YFSETQ.

J is TRBJ1-2 and V is TRBV4-1; D ambiguous. The CDR3 totals 15 residues. CDR1 is MGHRA, CDR2 YSYEKL, per germline. V dropped 1 base and J dropped 7 bases, with 16 bases sitting between them. The CDR3 sequence is CASSQGEGGRGGYTF. For the CDR3, the DNA is TGCGCCAGCAGCCAAGGGGAAGGAGGGCGGGGTGGCTACACCTTC.

The J gene is TRBJ2-5, the V gene TRBV15; TRBD2 agrees at 7 bases. J gave up 5 bases and V 0 bases, and 12 bases lay outside the gene matches. CDR3 length equals 17 residues. Germline V CDR1 and CDR2: LNHNV, YYDKDF (reference sequence). In DNA, the CDR3 is TGTGCCACCAGCAGAGACATTGGGGCGGGGGAGTGGGAGACCCAGTACTTC. This codes for CATSRDIGAGEWETQYF. Full variable domain (rest looked up from reference TRBV15 and TRBJ2-5): DAMVIQNPRYQVTQFGKPVTLSCSQTLNHNVMYWYQQKSSQAPKLLFHYYDKDFNNEADTPDNFQSRRPNTSFCFLDIRSPGLGDTAMYLCATSRDIGAGEWETQYFGPGTRLLVL.

CDR3 DNA: TGTGCCAGCAGCTTCGAGGCAGAAGCGAGCTACACCTTC. Amino acids: CASSFEAEASYTF. The chain joins TRBV3-1 (or the pseudogene TRBV3-2) to TRBJ1-2; D unresolved. This CDR3 comprises 13 residues. CDR1 and CDR2 (germline): LGHDT, YNNKEL (reference sequence). Trimming pared 5 bases from V and 9 bases from J, leaving 16 bases between.

The V call is TRBV10-3, the J call TRBJ1-2; D is unclear. Trimming shortened V by 6 bases and J by 4 bases, and 12 bases separated the two germline ends. CDR1 and CDR2 (germline): ENHRY, SYGVKD. The CDR3 runs 13 residues. The CDR3 sequence: CAIRDDAGYGYTF. The CDR3 nucleotides read TGTGCCATCAGGGACGATGCGGGCTATGGCTACACCTTC.

This clone was seen a single time. This chain links TRBV6-2 or TRBV6-3 with TRBJ1-5; TRBD1 might be the D (5 bases). Trimming left V 2 bases short and J 3 bases short, with 23 bases between. From germline, CDR1 is MNHEY and CDR2 SVGEGT. The CDR3 length is 19 residues. The CDR3 region has the DNA TGTGCCAGCAGTTACGCCTACCTAGGGGATCCAGGAACCAATCAGCCCCAGCATTTT. Translation: CASSYAYLGDPGTNQPQHF.

This chain links TRBV4-1 with TRBJ2-5; TRBD1 agrees at 7 bases. Germline CDR1 and CDR2: MGHRA and YSYEKL. There are 17 residues in the CDR3. The trim removed 2 bases at V and 5 bases at J, leaving 14 bases unmatched. Written as DNA, the CDR3 is TGCGCCAGCAGCCAACCAAAAGACAGGGCCCTCAGGGAGACCCAGTACTTC. Its protein product is CASSQPKDRALRETQYF.

This chain links TRBV29-1 with TRBJ1-1; D not resolved. The CDR3 covers 13 residues. Germline CDR1 reads SQVTM; CDR2 reads ANQGSEA. Trimming pared 7 bases from V and 4 bases from J, leaving 16 bases between. In nucleotides, the CDR3 is TGCAGCGACGGAACAAGTTCGGGCACTGAAGCTTTCTTT. Its translation: CSDGTSSGTEAFF. Full variable domain (missing parts from reference TRBV29-1 and TRBJ1-1): SAVISQKPSRDICQRGTSLTIQCQVDSQVTMMFWYRQQPGQSLTLIATANQGSEATYESGFVIDKFPISRPNLTFSTLTVSNMSPEDSSIYLCSDGTSSGTEAFFGQGTRLTVV.

This rearrangement joins TRBV7-9 to TRBJ2-5; 8 positions match TRBD2. The J segment lost 4 bases and the V segment lost 5 bases, leaving 9 bases of the junction unmatched. Germline lookup yields CDR1 SEHNR and CDR2 FQNEAQ (reference sequence). This CDR3 has 15 amino acids. The CDR3 coding sequence is TGTGCCAGCAGCATAAGCGGGAGCGTAGGAGAGACCCAGTACTTC. This translates into CASSISGSVGETQYF. Together with reference TRBV7-9 and TRBJ2-5, the CDR3 gives the full variable domain: DTGVSQNPRHKITKRGQNVTFRCDPISEHNRLYWYRQTLGQGPEFLTYFQNEAQLEKSRLLSDRFSAERPKGSFSTLEIQRTEQGDSAMYLCASSISGSVGETQYFGPGTRLLVL.

V is TRBV6-5 and J is TRBJ1-4, with D possibly TRBD1 on 6 matching bases. V lost 6 bases and J lost 6, with 14 bases in between. The CDR3 spans 14 residues. Per germline, CDR1 MNHEY and CDR2 SVGAGI. The CDR3 bases are TGTGCCAGCAGCTCGGGACATCAGGATGAAAAACTGTTTTTT. Translation: CASSSGHQDEKLFF.

This chain connects TRBV3-1 (or the pseudogene TRBV3-2) to TRBJ1-1; possibly TRBD1 for D (5 bases). The CDR3 covers 13 residues. V lost 9 bases to trimming and J lost 3 bases, with 14 bases between them. Germline V gene data show CDR1 as LGHDT and CDR2 as YNNKEL (reference sequence). The CDR3 loop reads CASKATVYTEAFF. Written as DNA, the CDR3 is TGTGCCAGTAAAGCGACAGTTTACACTGAAGCTTTCTTT.

The chain is built from TRBV2 and TRBJ2-6; D gene ambiguous. Per the germline V gene, CDR1 is SNHLY and CDR2 is FYNNEI. This CDR3 spans 15 amino acids. The germline V and J ends were trimmed by 4 bases and 0 bases, with 7 bases remaining between them. CDR3 DNA: TGTGCCAGCAGTGGGAGATTCTCTGGGGCCAACGTCCTGACTTTC. Its translation: CASSGRFSGANVLTF. Using reference TRBV2 and TRBJ2-6 for the parts outside the CDR3, the full variable domain is EPEVTQTPSHQVTQMGQEVILRCVPISNHLYFYWYRQILGQKVEFLVSFYNNEISEKSEIFDDQFSVERPDGSNFTLKIRSTKLEDSAMYFCASSGRFSGANVLTFGAGSRLTVL.

The chain combines TRBV2 with TRBJ1-1; D is ambiguous. V was pared by 4 bases and J by 1 base, with 13 bases between. Germline values: CDR1 SNHLY, CDR2 FYNNEI. The CDR3 spans 15 residues. The CDR3 DNA reads TGTGCCAGCAGTGCCTCGAGGGCCGGGAACACTGAAGCTTTCTTT. Translation: CASSASRAGNTEAFF.

V is TRBV3-1 (or the pseudogene TRBV3-2) and J is TRBJ1-1; D may be TRBD1 (6 bases). This CDR3 comprises 15 residues. CDR1 and CDR2 from the germline V gene are LGHDT and YNNKEL (reference sequence). The ends were cut back, 2 bases at V and 10 bases at J, with 20 bases in the middle. CDR3 loop: CASSQSGGQGAGAFF. CDR3 sequence (DNA): TGTGCCAGCAGCCAAAGTGGGGGCCAGGGAGCCGGAGCTTTCTTT.